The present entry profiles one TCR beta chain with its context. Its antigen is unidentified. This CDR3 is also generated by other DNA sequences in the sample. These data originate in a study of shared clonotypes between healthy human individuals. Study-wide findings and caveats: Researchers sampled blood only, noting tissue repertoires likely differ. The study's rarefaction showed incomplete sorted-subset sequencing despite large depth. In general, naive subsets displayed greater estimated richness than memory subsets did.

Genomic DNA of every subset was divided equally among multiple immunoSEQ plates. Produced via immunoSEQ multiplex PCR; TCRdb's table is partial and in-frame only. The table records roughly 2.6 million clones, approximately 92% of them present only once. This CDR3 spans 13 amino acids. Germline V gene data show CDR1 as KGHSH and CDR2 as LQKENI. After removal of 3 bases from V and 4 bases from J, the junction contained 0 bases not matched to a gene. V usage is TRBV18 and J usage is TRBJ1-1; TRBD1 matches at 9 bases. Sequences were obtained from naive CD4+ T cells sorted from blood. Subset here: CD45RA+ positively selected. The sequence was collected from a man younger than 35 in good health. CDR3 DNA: TGTGCCAGCTCACCGGGACAGGGCACTGAAGCTTTCTTT. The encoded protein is CASSPGQGTEAFF.